This is a list of T cell receptor beta chains from one sample in a study of blood T cell repertoires in COVID-19. TCRdb's copy holds only in-frame clones and misses some; the assay was immunoSEQ multiplex PCR. There are approximately 140,000 clones in the sample; approximately 83% occur only once, and roughly 8% lies in the top ten. The sequencing input was peripheral blood. The receptors stem from a woman aged 55-70 years with COVID-19, enrolled during active disease. Both conserved end residues are part of each CDR3. A D gene is named only where the DNA matches it firmly. Rows give clone size only sometimes, using once, few, many, or a class for an expanded clone.

V,size,D,J,DNA,CDR3
TRBV6-5,once,TRBD2,TRBJ2-1,TGTGCCAGCACCCGACTAGCGGGGGACTACAATGAGCAGTTCTTC,CASTRLAGDYNEQFF
TRBV5-4,NA,NA,TRBJ1-1,TGTGCCAGCAGCTCCCCCCCCTCTGACAGGTTGAAGTTT,CASSSPPSDRLKF
TRBV7-2,NA,NA,TRBJ1-1,TGTGCCAGCAGCGCACGCCGACAGGTCACTGAAGCTTTCTTT,CASSARRQVTEAFF
TRBV7-3,NA,TRBD2,TRBJ2-4,TGTGCCAGCAGCTTAATGGCTAGCGGGGTAAACATTCAGTACTTC,CASSLMASGVNIQYF
TRBV4-1,NA,TRBD1,TRBJ1-2,TGCGCCAGCAGCCCGCCGGGACAGGGCCATGGCTACACCTTC,CASSPPGQGHGYTF
TRBV27,NA,NA,TRBJ1-2,TGTGCCTCCGCCCCGGGGGAGGGTGGCTACACCTTC,CASAPGEGGYTF
TRBV5-6,NA,TRBD2,TRBJ2-5,TGTGCCAGCAGCTTTTGGGGGGGTCTGGAGACCCAGTACTTC,CASSFWGGLETQYF
TRBV5-1,NA,NA,TRBJ2-3,TGCGCCAGCAGCCGGGGGTCAGGTTATCTCACAGATACGCAGTATTTT,CASSRGSGYLTDTQYF
TRBV6-4,few,NA,TRBJ1-6,TGTGCCAGCAGCGTAGACAGCAGTGGGGGGAATTCACCCCTCCACTTT,CASSVDSSGGNSPLHF
TRBV30,NA,TRBD2,TRBJ2-5,TGTGCCTCCCGGGGGGGCGGAGAGACCCAGTACTTC,CASRGGGETQYF
TRBV11-2,NA,NA,TRBJ2-3,TGTGCCAGCAGCTTTTCTGCGGGCACAGATACGCAGTATTTT,CASSFSAGTDTQYF
TRBV7-9,NA,NA,TRBJ2-3,TGTGCCAGCAGCTACGGACAGCCTAACACAGATACGCAGTATTTT,CASSYGQPNTDTQYF
TRBV25-1,once,TRBD2,TRBJ2-7,TGTGCCAGCAGTGAATACCCCGACGGGGGAGGGAACTACGAGCAGTACTTC,CASSEYPDGGGNYEQYF
TRBV7-9,NA,NA,TRBJ1-4,TGTGCCAGCAGCTTAGTCCCTACAGGGATCACTAATGAAAAACTGTTTTTT,CASSLVPTGITNEKLFF
TRBV6-6,NA,NA,TRBJ1-6,TGTGCCAGCAGTCACCCCCGTGAGAGGGGGTCCAATTCACCCCTCCACTTT,CASSHPRERGSNSPLHF
TRBV19,NA,NA,TRBJ2-2,TGTGCCAGTAGAGGGTATGAGGGGGACACCGGGGAGCTGTTTTTT,CASRGYEGDTGELFF
TRBV7-8,NA,TRBD1,TRBJ1-4,TGTGCCAGCAGCTTATTGGGGACAGCTAATGAAAAACTGTTTTTT,CASSLLGTANEKLFF
TRBV7-8,NA,TRBD1,TRBJ1-1,TGTGCCAGCAGCTTGGCGGGACAGACTTTCTTT,CASSLAGQTFF
TRBV18,NA,TRBD1,TRBJ1-6,TGTGCCAGCTCATTCGAGCAGGGGGTCTTCCTCCACTTT,CASSFEQGVFLHF
TRBV30,NA,NA,TRBJ1-1,TGTGCCTGGAGTGACGTCCTCAGGGTAAACACTGAAGCTTTCTTT,CAWSDVLRVNTEAFF
TRBV5-8,NA,TRBD1,TRBJ2-1,TGTGCCAGCAGCTTGGACAGGGGGCTTTACAATGAGCAGTTCTTC,CASSLDRGLYNEQFF
TRBV3-1/TRBV3-2,NA,TRBD2,TRBJ2-1,TGTGCCAGCAGCATACTAGCGGGGACCTACAATGAGCAGTTCTTC,CASSILAGTYNEQFF
TRBV11-2,NA,TRBD1,TRBJ1-2,TGTGCCAGCAGCTTCGACAGGGCGGGCTATGGCTACACCTTC,CASSFDRAGYGYTF
TRBV30,NA,TRBD1,TRBJ1-5,TGTGCCTGGCAGGACAGGGGGGGCCTCAATCAGCCCCAGCATTTT,CAWQDRGGLNQPQHF
TRBV29-1,NA,NA,TRBJ1-1,TGCAGCGTTGAAGATCTTTGGGTCGACAGCCCCGGTAAAAAAGCTTTCTTT,CSVEDLWVDSPGKKAFF
TRBV10-3,NA,TRBD1,TRBJ2-7,TGTGCCACCTCAGGGACAGGACGACGGGGGGAGCAGTACTTC,CATSGTGRRGEQYF
TRBV7-3,few,TRBD2,TRBJ2-2,TGTGCCAGCAGCTTATTGGCTAGCGGGAACACCGGGGAGCTGTTTTTT,CASSLLASGNTGELFF